This T cell receptor (beta chain) was recovered during a study of OX40 agonist ivuxolimab in advanced cancers. Study-wide background: Clinicians treated patients with ivuxolimab, an agonistic anti-OX40 (CD134) antibody. Patients with prior anti-PD-1, anti-PD-L1 or anti-CTLA-4 therapy were eligible; 35% to 50% had some.

Profiling relied on immunoSEQ multiplex PCR, and the TCRdb table lists in-frame clones only, not all of them. The sample has about 54,000 clones, 85% to 95% seen once. Whole-study findings and limits: At doses 0.1 to 3.0 mg/kg, CD4+ and CD8+ clones expanded.

On this clone itself: Its antigen is unknown.

This CDR3 contains 15 residues. V lost 0 bases and J 3 bases, leaving 11 bases between the germline ends. CDR1 is LGHNA and CDR2 is YNFKEQ in the germline V gene. The sequencing here drew on CD4+ or CD8+ T cells sorted from blood, taken in a trial of the OX40 agonist ivuxolimab. The sequence was obtained from an adult with an advanced solid tumor such as melanoma, head and neck, liver or kidney cancer. The J gene is TRBJ1-1, the V gene TRBV4-2, with D unresolved. CDR3 nucleotides: TGTGCCAGCAGCCAAGACACCGGGTTTGACACTGAAGCTTTCTTT. Protein product: CASSQDTGFDTEAFF.